A selection of T cell receptor beta chains follows, all from one sample in a study of blood T cell repertoires in COVID-19. Assay used: immunoSEQ multiplex PCR; TCRdb lists only in-frame clones, some missing. The sample records about 99,000 clones, roughly 80% being singletons. The sample consisted of peripheral blood. The receptors derive from a man at least 80 years old with COVID-19, enrolled during active disease. The CDR3 runs from the conserved cysteine through the conserved F or W. The D gene is left open where the match is weak.

D	V	J	CDR3
-	TRBV20-1	TRBJ2-1	CSASGEPRGEQFF
TRBD1	TRBV27	TRBJ1-6	CASSSDRESPLHF
TRBD2	TRBV24-1	TRBJ2-1	CATLGTSGRRSYNEQFF
-	TRBV7-8	TRBJ2-7	CASSLFPREVYEQYF
-	TRBV10-1	TRBJ1-1	CASSPSGQGNTEAFF
TRBD1	TRBV27	TRBJ1-6	CASSSLGTVNSPLHF
-	TRBV3-1/TRBV3-2	TRBJ2-3	CASSQGGGASSDTQYF
-	TRBV7-2	TRBJ2-5	CASSRSTKMQETQYF
TRBD2	TRBV19	TRBJ2-5	CASSRGGVLGETQYF
TRBD2	TRBV5-5	TRBJ2-7	CASSRTSGSSYEQYF
TRBD1	TRBV27	TRBJ1-5	CASTPAGDRGCEGNQPQHF
-	TRBV18	TRBJ2-2	CASSPSGTHTGELFF
TRBD2	TRBV7-3	TRBJ2-1	CASSAAGGGGYNEQFF
-	TRBV11-3	TRBJ2-1	CASSLGQDNGEQFF
TRBD2	TRBV7-9	TRBJ2-5	CASSLGLAGAQETQYF
-	TRBV7-3	TRBJ2-3	CASSALGTDTQYF
-	TRBV3-1/TRBV3-2	TRBJ2-2	CASRGDRYTGELFF
TRBD1	TRBV6-4	TRBJ2-2	CASSRDRGNTGELFF
-	TRBV6-5	TRBJ1-1	CASTSRGTEAFF
-	TRBV10-3	TRBJ1-5	CAISPGTNQPQHF
TRBD2	TRBV24-1	TRBJ2-3	CATSDSTSGRTDTQYF
-	TRBV6-5	TRBJ2-5	CASSYSTQEGETQYF
-	TRBV9	TRBJ2-3	CASTLCVGGLSTDTQYF